This T cell receptor (beta chain) was captured in a study of T-cell memory formation after mild COVID-19. Findings and caveats of the study: There was a balanced CD4/CD8 profile in clones contracting day 15 to 85, and later expanders leaned CD4+. For contracting clones, CD4+ ones sat mainly in CM and EM, CD8+ in EMRA.

In this sample, this clonotype turned up a few times. Its antigen is unidentified. The ends lost 4 bases at V and 5 bases at J; junction bases unmatched: 8. There are 14 residues in the CDR3. CDR1 is SEHNR and CDR2 is FQNEAQ in the germline V gene (reference sequence). TCRdb redid the calling of the 5' RACE reads with MiXCR, one entry per CDR3 protein. The table includes about half a million distinct CDR3 sequences, 15% to 20% detected once. The J gene is TRBJ2-7, the V gene TRBV7-9; 7 bases match TRBD2. The clonotype originates from an adult woman who had mild COVID-19 (a few samples of this study predate the infection). Cell type and time point are not known. What was sequenced was PBMCs or a T cell subset sorted from them (not recorded which). The chain's CDR3 is CASSSSGSPHEQYF. Here the CDR3 DNA reads TGTGCCAGCAGCTCTAGCGGCAGTCCCCACGAGCAGTACTTC. Together with reference TRBV7-9 and TRBJ2-7, the CDR3 gives the full variable domain: DTGVSQNPRHKITKRGQNVTFRCDPISEHNRLYWYRQTLGQGPEFLTYFQNEAQLEKSRLLSDRFSAERPKGSFSTLEIQRTEQGDSAMYLCASSSSGSPHEQYFGPGTRLTVT.